The present TCR beta chain was sequenced within a study of radiation and T cells in renal cell carcinoma. The repertoire was sequenced with immunoSEQ multiplex PCR; TCRdb's copy has only in-frame clones and lacks some. The sample consists of 15,000 or so clones, more than 55% of them appearing once. Described treatment: treatment-naive control, cytoreductive nephrectomy. Control tumors came from treatment-naive patients without prior radiation. The input for sequencing was tumor tissue, taken from a patient whose treatment was nephrectomy without radiotherapy. This sequence originates from a man aged 60 to 69 with renal cell carcinoma.

CDR3 sequence reads: CASSGQQGSNTGELFF. CDR3 nucleotide sequence: TGTGCCAGCAGTGGCCAGCAGGGCTCGAACACCGGGGAGCTGTTTTTT. The chain uses TRBV25-1 and TRBJ2-2; a weak D match, TRBD1 (5 bases). Germline V lookup: CDR1 MGHDK, CDR2 SYGVNS. V shed 4 bases and J shed 0 bases, with 12 bases lying between them. This CDR3 is 16 amino acids long. The whole variable domain, filled in from reference TRBV25-1 and TRBJ2-2, reads EADIYQTPRYLVIGTGKKITLECSQTMGHDKMYWYQQDPGMELHLIHYSYGVNSTEKGDLSSESTVSRIRTEHFPLTLESARPSHTSQYLCASSGQQGSNTGELFFGEGSRLTVL.